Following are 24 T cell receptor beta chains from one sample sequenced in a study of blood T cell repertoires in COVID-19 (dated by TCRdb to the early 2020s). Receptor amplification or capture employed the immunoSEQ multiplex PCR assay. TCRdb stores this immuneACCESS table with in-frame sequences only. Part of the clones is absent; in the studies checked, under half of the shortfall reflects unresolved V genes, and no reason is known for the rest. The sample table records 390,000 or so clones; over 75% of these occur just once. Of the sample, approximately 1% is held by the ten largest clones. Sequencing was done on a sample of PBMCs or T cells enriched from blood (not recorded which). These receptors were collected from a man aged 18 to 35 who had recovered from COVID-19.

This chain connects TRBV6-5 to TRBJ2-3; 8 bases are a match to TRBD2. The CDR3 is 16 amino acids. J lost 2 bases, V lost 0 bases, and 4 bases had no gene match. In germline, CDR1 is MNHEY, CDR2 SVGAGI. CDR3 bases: TGTGCCAGCAGTTACTCCACGGGAGGGACCACAGATACGCAGTATTTT. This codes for CASSYSTGGTTDTQYF.

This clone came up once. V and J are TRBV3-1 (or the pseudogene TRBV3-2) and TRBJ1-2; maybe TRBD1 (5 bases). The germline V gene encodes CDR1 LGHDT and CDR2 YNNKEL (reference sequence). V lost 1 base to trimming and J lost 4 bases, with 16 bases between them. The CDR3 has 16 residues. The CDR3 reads CASSQVTTVEPYGYTF. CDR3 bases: TGTGCCAGCAGCCAAGTTACGACAGTAGAACCCTATGGCTACACCTTC.

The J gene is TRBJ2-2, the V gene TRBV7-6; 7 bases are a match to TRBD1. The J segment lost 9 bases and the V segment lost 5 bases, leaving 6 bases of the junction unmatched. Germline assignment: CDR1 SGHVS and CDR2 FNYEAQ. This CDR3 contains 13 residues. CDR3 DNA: TGTGCCAGCAGCACCAACAGGGGTCGGGAGCTGTTTTTT. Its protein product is CASSTNRGRELFF.

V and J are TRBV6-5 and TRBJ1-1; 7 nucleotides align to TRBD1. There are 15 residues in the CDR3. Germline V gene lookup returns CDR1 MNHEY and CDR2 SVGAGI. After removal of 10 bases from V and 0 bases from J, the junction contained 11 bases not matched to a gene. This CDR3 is CATRGLSGMNTEAFF. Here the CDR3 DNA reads TGTGCCACCAGGGGGTTATCAGGGATGAACACTGAAGCTTTCTTT.

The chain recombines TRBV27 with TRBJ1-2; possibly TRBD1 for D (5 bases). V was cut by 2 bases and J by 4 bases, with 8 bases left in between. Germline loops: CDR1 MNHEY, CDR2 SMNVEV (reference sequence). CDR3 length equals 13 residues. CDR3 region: CASSLLGGYGYTF. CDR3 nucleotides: TGTGCCAGCAGTTTACTGGGGGGCTATGGCTACACCTTC.

CDR3 nucleotides: TGTGCCAGCAAATTACAGGGTGCAACTAATGAAAAACTGTTTTTT. This gives the protein CASKLQGATNEKLFF. The gene calls are TRBV6-5 and TRBJ1-4; D is possibly TRBD1 (6 bases). V was trimmed by 7 bases and J by 0 bases, leaving 12 bases between them. Germline V CDR1 and CDR2: MNHEY, SVGAGI. The CDR3 sequence is 15 residues long.

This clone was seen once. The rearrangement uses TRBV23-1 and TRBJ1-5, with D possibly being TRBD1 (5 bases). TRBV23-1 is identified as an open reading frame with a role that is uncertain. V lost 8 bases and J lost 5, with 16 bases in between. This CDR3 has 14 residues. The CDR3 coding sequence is TGCGCCAGCCCTAGTTCGGCCAGGGATCAGCCCCAGCATTTT. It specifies CASPSSARDQPQHF.

The CDR3 here is CASSESLKLYGYTF. The CDR3 DNA sequence: TGCGCCAGCAGTGAGTCGTTGAAGCTCTATGGCTACACCTTC. This chain links TRBV10-2 with TRBJ1-2; D uncertain. The ends were cut back, 0 bases at V and 4 bases at J, with 9 bases in the middle. There are 14 residues in the CDR3. Looked up from germline, CDR1 is WSHSY and CDR2 is SAAADI.

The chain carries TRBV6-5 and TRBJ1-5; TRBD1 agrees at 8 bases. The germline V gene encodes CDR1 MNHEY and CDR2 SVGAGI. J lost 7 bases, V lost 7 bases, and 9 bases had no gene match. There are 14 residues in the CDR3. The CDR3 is CASKTGQGGQPQHF. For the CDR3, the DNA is TGTGCCAGCAAGACCGGACAGGGCGGACAGCCCCAGCATTTT.

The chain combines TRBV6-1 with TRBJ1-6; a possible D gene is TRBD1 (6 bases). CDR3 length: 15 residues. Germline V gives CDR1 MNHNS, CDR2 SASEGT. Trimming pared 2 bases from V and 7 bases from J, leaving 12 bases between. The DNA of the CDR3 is TGTGCCAGCAGTGAAATCGGGAGGGGGAATTCACCCCTCCACTTT. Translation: CASSEIGRGNSPLHF.

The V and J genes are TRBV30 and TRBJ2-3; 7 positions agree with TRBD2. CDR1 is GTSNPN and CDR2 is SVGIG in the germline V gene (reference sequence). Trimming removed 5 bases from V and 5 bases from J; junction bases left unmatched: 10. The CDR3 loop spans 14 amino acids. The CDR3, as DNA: TGTGCCTGGCGGATGAGCGGGAATGGAGATACGCAGTATTTT. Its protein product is CAWRMSGNGDTQYF. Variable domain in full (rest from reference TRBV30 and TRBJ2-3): SQTIHQWPATLVQPVGSPLSLECTVEGTSNPNLYWYRQAAGRGLQLLFYSVGIGQISSEVPQNLSASRPQDRQFILSSKKLLLSDSGFYLCAWRMSGNGDTQYFGPGTRLTVL.

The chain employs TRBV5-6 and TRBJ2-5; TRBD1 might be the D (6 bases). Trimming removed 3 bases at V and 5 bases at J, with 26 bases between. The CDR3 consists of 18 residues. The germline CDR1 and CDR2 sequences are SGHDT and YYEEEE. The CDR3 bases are TGTGCCAGCAGCTCTCGCGTAGAATATGACAGGACTTATGAGACCCAGTACTTC. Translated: CASSSRVEYDRTYETQYF.

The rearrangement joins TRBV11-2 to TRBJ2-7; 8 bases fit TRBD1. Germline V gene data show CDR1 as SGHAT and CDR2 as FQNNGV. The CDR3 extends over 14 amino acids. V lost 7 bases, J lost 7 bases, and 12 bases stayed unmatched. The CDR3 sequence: CASTDRGRPMEQYF. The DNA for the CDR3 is TGTGCCAGCACCGACAGGGGACGCCCCATGGAGCAGTACTTC.

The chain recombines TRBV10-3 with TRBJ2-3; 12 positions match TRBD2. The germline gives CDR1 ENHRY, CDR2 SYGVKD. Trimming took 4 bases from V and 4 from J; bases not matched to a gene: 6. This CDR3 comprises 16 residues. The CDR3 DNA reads TGTGCCATCAGTGGGAGGGGGACTAGCGGGTCAGATACGCAGTATTTT. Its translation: CAISGRGTSGSDTQYF.

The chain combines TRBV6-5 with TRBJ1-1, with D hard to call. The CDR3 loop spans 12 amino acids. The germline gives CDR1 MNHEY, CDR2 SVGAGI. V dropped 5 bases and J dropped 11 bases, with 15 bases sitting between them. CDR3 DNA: TGTGCCAGCAGTCGGCCCGGGGTAGAGGCTTTCTTT. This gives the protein CASSRPGVEAFF.

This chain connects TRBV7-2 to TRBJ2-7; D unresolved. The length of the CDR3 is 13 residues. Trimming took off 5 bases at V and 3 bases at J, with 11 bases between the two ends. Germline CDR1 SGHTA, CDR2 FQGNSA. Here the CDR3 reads CASSPSPYYEQYF. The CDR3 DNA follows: TGTGCCAGCAGCCCCTCACCCTACTACGAGCAGTACTTC.

CDR3 protein: CAISEWDTNYGYTF. The CDR3 coding sequence is TGTGCCATCAGTGAGTGGGACACCAACTATGGCTACACCTTC. This chain links TRBV10-3 with TRBJ1-2, with D possibly matching TRBD1 (6 bases). Deletions cut 1 base from V and 2 bases from J, with 8 bases between. This CDR3 spans 14 amino acids. Germline-derived CDR1 and CDR2 are ENHRY and SYGVKD.

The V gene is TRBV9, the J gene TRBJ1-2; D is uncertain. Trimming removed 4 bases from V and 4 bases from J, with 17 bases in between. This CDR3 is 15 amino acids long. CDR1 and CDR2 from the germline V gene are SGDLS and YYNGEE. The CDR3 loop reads CASSPGVRVGYGYTF. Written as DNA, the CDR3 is TGTGCCAGCAGCCCCGGGGTGAGGGTAGGCTATGGCTACACCTTC.

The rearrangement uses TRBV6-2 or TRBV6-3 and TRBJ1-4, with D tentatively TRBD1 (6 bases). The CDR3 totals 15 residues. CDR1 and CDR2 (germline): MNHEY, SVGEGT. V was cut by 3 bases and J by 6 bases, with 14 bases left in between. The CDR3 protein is CASSYQDRPDEKLFF. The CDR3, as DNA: TGTGCCAGCAGTTATCAAGACAGGCCGGATGAAAAACTGTTTTTT.

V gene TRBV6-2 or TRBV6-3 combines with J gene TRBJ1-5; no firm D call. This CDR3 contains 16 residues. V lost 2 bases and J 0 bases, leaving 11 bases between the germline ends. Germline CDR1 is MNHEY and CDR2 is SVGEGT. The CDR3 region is CASSYDREYSNQPQHF. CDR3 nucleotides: TGTGCCAGCAGTTACGATCGGGAATATAGCAATCAGCCCCAGCATTTT.

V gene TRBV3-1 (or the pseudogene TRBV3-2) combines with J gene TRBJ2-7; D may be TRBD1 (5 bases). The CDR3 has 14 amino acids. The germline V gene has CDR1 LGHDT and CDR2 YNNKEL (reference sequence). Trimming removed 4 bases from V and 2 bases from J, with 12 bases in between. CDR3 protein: CASSLGRAAYEQYF. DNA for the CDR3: TGTGCCAGCAGCCTAGGCAGGGCCGCCTACGAGCAGTACTTC.

The CDR3 DNA sequence: TGCGCCAGCAGCCTAGGCCAACAGGGCCCCTATGGCTACACCTTC. It is translated as CASSLGQQGPYGYTF. The V call is TRBV4-3, the J call TRBJ1-2, with D tentatively TRBD1 (6 bases). The germline V gene encodes CDR1 LGHNA and CDR2 YSLEER. This CDR3 is 15 amino acids long. V was shortened by 4 bases and J by 4 bases, with 16 bases between the two germline ends.

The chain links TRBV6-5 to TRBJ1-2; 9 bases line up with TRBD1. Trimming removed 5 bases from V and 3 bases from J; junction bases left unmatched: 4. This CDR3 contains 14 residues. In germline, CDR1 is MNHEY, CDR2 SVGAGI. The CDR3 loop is CASSTGTGHYGYTF. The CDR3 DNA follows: TGTGCCAGCAGTACCGGGACAGGGCACTATGGCTACACCTTC.

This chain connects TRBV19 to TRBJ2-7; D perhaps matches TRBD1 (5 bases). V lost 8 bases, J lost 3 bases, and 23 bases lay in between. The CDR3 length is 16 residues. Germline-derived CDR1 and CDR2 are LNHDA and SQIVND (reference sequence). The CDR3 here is CASQEKVGAPDYEQYF. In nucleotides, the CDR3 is TGTGCCAGTCAAGAGAAGGTAGGGGCGCCGGACTACGAGCAGTACTTC.